The rows below give T cell receptor beta chains drawn from one sample of a study of regulatory T cells in long-lasting Graves disease. TCRdb recomputed calls from the multiplex PCR reads with MiXCR, one row per CDR3 protein. This repertoire shows 410,000 or so distinct CDR3 sequences, 15% found once; its top ten account for 16%. These data also formed part of another study, on T cells in Graves' hyperthyroidism and ophthalmopathy.

Sequencing was performed on peripheral blood mononuclear cells (PBMCs), taken at new diagnosis, from a patient treated with antithyroid drugs. The receptor set was obtained from a woman in her 30s with Graves disease. Each CDR3 is given with its conserved first and last residue. D genes are given only for firm matches. Only some rows state a clone size, as once, few, many or a class for expanded clones.

j_call clone_size d_call cdr3_length v_call cdr3_aa cdr3_nt
TRBJ2-3 many NA 13 TRBV28 CASSGQITDTQYF TGTGCCAGCAGTGGACAGATAACAGATACGCAGTATTTT
TRBJ2-3 many TRBD1 16 TRBV7-3 CASSPSGTGVTDTQYF TGTGCCAGCAGCCCTTCCGGGACAGGGGTTACAGATACGCAGTATTTT
TRBJ1-5 NA NA 16 TRBV6-2/TRBV6-3 CASSPSGRGSNQPQHF TGTGCCAGCAGCCCCTCGGGCAGGGGATCGAATCAGCCCCAGCATTTT
TRBJ2-5 few TRBD1 17 TRBV11-2 CANSLGPTQGPDETQYF TGTGCCAACAGCTTAGGTCCCACACAGGGGCCGGATGAGACCCAGTACTTC
TRBJ2-3 many NA 13 TRBV5-1 CASSLTGMDTQYF TGCGCCAGCAGCTTGACAGGGATGGATACGCAGTATTTT
TRBJ1-3 few NA 13 TRBV10-3 CAISRDTGNTIYF TGTGCCATCAGCAGGGATACGGGAAACACCATATATTTT
TRBJ2-1 NA NA 14 TRBV5-6 CASSLGDPNNEQFF TGTGCCAGCAGCTTGGGGGACCCCAACAATGAGCAGTTCTTC
TRBJ2-2 few TRBD2 16 TRBV6-9 CASSYSGGRLGGELFF TGTGCCAGCAGTTACTCTGGCGGGAGGCTGGGCGGGGAGCTGTTTTTT
TRBJ2-2 few NA 17 TRBV19 CASRNPLKGGNTGELFF TGTGCCAGTAGAAACCCCCTGAAGGGCGGGAACACCGGGGAGCTGTTTTTT
TRBJ1-5 many NA 14 TRBV28 CAIWGQGNGQPQHF TGTGCTATTTGGGGTCAGGGGAATGGGCAGCCCCAGCATTTT
TRBJ1-5 many NA 16 TRBV28 CASSLGQSSSNQPQHF TGTGCCAGCAGTTTGGGGCAGTCTTCTAGCAATCAGCCCCAGCATTTT
TRBJ2-5 many NA 17 TRBV20-1 CSASQIRGSESQETQYF TGCAGTGCTAGCCAGATTAGGGGTAGCGAGAGCCAAGAGACCCAGTACTTC
TRBJ2-4 many TRBD2 17 TRBV27 CASVTSGSGGAKNIQYF TGTGCCAGCGTGACTAGCGGGAGTGGGGGCGCCAAAAACATTCAGTACTTC
TRBJ1-1 few TRBD1 14 TRBV20-1 CSARDAGTARWAFF TGCAGTGCTAGAGATGCCGGGACAGCCCGCTGGGCTTTCTTT
TRBJ1-4 NA NA 15 TRBV19 CASTKSPGVNEKLFF TGTGCCAGTACTAAATCACCGGGAGTTAATGAAAAACTGTTTTTT
TRBJ2-3 few TRBD2 15 TRBV2 CASSGRSVGGVTQYF TGTGCCAGCAGTGGTAGGAGCGTCGGGGGGGTTACGCAGTATTTT
TRBJ2-3 many NA 14 TRBV28 CASSLRGPTDTQYF TGTGCCAGCAGTTTGCGGGGCCCGACAGATACGCAGTATTTT
TRBJ2-5 many TRBD2 13 TRBV27 CASSPGLAGTQYF TGTGCCAGCAGTCCAGGACTAGCTGGGACCCAGTACTTC
TRBJ1-1 NA NA 14 TRBV5-6 CASSVRLWDTEAFF TGTGCCAGCAGCGTGAGGTTGTGGGACACTGAAGCTTTCTTT
TRBJ2-5 few NA 15 TRBV5-1 CASTPAAGTQETQYF TGCGCCAGCACGCCCGCCGCAGGGACCCAAGAGACCCAGTACTTC
TRBJ2-1 NA NA 15 TRBV7-2 CASSLAYGSYNEQFF TGTGCCAGCAGCCTGGCCTACGGCTCCTACAATGAGCAGTTCTTC
TRBJ2-7 NA NA 14 TRBV19 CASKDRGTSYEQYF TGTGCCAGTAAGGACCGCGGTACCTCCTACGAGCAGTACTTC
TRBJ1-5 many NA 13 TRBV3-1 CASSQAGNQPQHF TGTGCCAGCAGCCAAGCAGGTAATCAGCCCCAGCATTTT
TRBJ1-5 many NA 15 TRBV9 CASSVGDGFYQPQHF TGTGCCAGCAGCGTAGGGGACGGATTCTATCAGCCCCAGCATTTT
TRBJ1-1 NA NA 11 TRBV19 CASSILTEAFF TGTGCCAGTAGTATATTAACTGAAGCTTTCTTT
TRBJ2-7 many NA 17 TRBV28 CASSLGSLGGGGPEQYF TGTGCCAGCAGTTTAGGTTCCCTGGGAGGGGGCGGCCCCGAGCAGTACTTC
TRBJ1-5 many NA 15 TRBV27 CASSFRDTGNQPQHF TGTGCCAGCAGTTTTAGGGACACTGGCAATCAGCCCCAGCATTTT
TRBJ1-1 NA NA 16 TRBV14 CASSQWARGLNTEAFF TGTGCCAGCAGCCAATGGGCCCGGGGATTGAACACTGAAGCTTTCTTT
TRBJ1-1 NA TRBD1 16 TRBV5-1 CASSFSDRDRHTEAFF TGCGCCAGCAGCTTTTCGGACAGGGATAGGCACACTGAAGCTTTCTTT
TRBJ2-1 many NA 12 TRBV6-1 CASKPNYNEQFF TGTGCCAGCAAACCCAACTACAATGAGCAGTTCTTC
TRBJ2-1 many TRBD2 14 TRBV6-1 CASNLAGGGNEQFF TGTGCCAGCAACCTAGCGGGAGGGGGGAATGAGCAGTTCTTC
TRBJ2-3 many TRBD1 16 TRBV11-3 CASSPRTGGLTDTQYF TGTGCCAGCAGCCCCAGGACAGGGGGCTTGACAGATACGCAGTATTTT
TRBJ2-5 NA NA 14 TRBV28 CASSSLMGEETQYF TGTGCCAGCAGTTCCCTCATGGGGGAGGAGACCCAGTACTTC
TRBJ2-3 many NA 15 TRBV28 CASSSPISGTDTQYF TGTGCCAGCAGTTCTCCAATCTCTGGCACAGATACGCAGTATTTT
TRBJ2-2 few TRBD2 16 TRBV7-3 CASSPGLAGPTGELFF TGTGCCAGCAGCCCCGGACTAGCGGGCCCCACCGGGGAGCTGTTTTTT
TRBJ2-1 many NA 13 TRBV20-1 CSSPRLRLNEQFF TGCAGTTCCCCTCGTCTGAGGTTAAATGAGCAGTTCTTC
TRBJ2-3 few NA 13 TRBV19 CASQGEGTDTQYF TGTGCCAGCCAAGGAGAGGGCACAGATACGCAGTATTTT
TRBJ2-5 many TRBD2 17 TRBV20-1 CSARGSGSGSWGETQYF TGCAGTGCTAGAGGTAGCGGGAGCGGGAGCTGGGGGGAGACCCAGTACTTC
TRBJ2-1 NA NA 14 TRBV6-2/TRBV6-3 CASSPRGFYNEQFF TGTGCCAGCAGCCCGAGGGGATTCTACAATGAGCAGTTCTTC
TRBJ1-1 many TRBD1 16 TRBV18 CASSPGQVRIGTEAFF TGTGCCAGCTCACCTGGACAGGTCCGAATCGGCACTGAAGCTTTCTTT